A selection of T cell receptor beta chains follows, all from one sample in a study of a mutant IDH1 vaccine in newly diagnosed glioma. Method: immunoSEQ multiplex PCR; TCRdb's copy keeps in-frame clones and lacks some. Among around 67,000 clones, about 83% were seen once, and the ten largest hold approximately 4.3%. The sample in question was peripheral blood mononuclear cells (PBMCs), obtained from a glioma patient treated with radiotherapy, temozolomide or both. These TCRs come from a woman between 18 and 30 years old with glioma. Some clones in this sample may be carry-over from other donors' samples. Both conserved end residues are part of each CDR3. Each record gives: J gene, V gene, CDR3 length, CDR3 protein.

J: TRBJ1-3; V: TRBV5-6; length: 15; CDR3: CASGLRGTQGNTIYF
J: TRBJ1-4; V: TRBV29-1; length: 13; CDR3: CSVRQGADEKLFF
J: TRBJ1-2; V: TRBV4-3; length: 17; CDR3: CASSQDWTGTPNYGYTF
J: TRBJ1-2; V: TRBV11-3; length: 15; CDR3: CASSLQGGALDGYTF
J: TRBJ2-7; V: TRBV5-1; length: 14; CDR3: CASSLARGQAEQYF
J: TRBJ1-4; V: TRBV4-1; length: 15; CDR3: CASSHWLATNEKLFF
J: TRBJ2-5; V: TRBV6-5; length: 13; CDR3: CASNDGPLWAQYF
J: TRBJ2-1; V: TRBV29-1; length: 15; CDR3: CSVPGRGSSYNEQFF
J: TRBJ1-5; V: TRBV19; length: 14; CDR3: CASSTRRGNQPQHF
J: TRBJ2-7; V: TRBV30; length: 13; CDR3: CAWSAYRGDEQYF
J: TRBJ1-5; V: TRBV6-5; length: 13; CDR3: CASSRGIGQPQHF
J: TRBJ1-2; V: TRBV5-1; length: 15; CDR3: CASSLEGQGNYGYTF
J: TRBJ1-2; V: TRBV9; length: 14; CDR3: CASRAGHQNYGYTF
J: TRBJ1-5; V: TRBV2; length: 13; CDR3: CARGGEGNQPQHF
J: TRBJ2-1; V: TRBV7-9; length: 15; CDR3: CASSTPRTIYNEQFF
J: TRBJ1-1; V: TRBV7-2; length: 17; CDR3: CASSLRVLGGLNTEAFF
J: TRBJ1-1; V: TRBV19; length: 16; CDR3: CASSIGTGSMNTEAFF
J: TRBJ1-1; V: TRBV15; length: 16; CDR3: CATSRDPAGGYTEAFF
J: TRBJ1-1; V: TRBV6-5; length: 14; CDR3: CASSYQIRDRKAFF
J: TRBJ1-3; V: TRBV9; length: 17; CDR3: CASSVAGTAYSGNTIYF
J: TRBJ2-4; V: TRBV6-5; length: 16; CDR3: CASSYKAGGLPSIQYF
J: TRBJ1-2; V: TRBV13; length: 11; CDR3: CASSLGQEATF
J: TRBJ2-7; V: TRBV7-2; length: 16; CDR3: CASSLDSGTTSYEQYF
J: TRBJ2-7; V: TRBV18; length: 15; CDR3: CASSPYSTGTYEQYF
J: TRBJ2-7; V: TRBV6-1; length: 14; CDR3: CATTGTSAFYEQYF
J: TRBJ1-5; V: TRBV7-9; length: 15; CDR3: CASSLFGSENQPQHF
J: TRBJ2-2; V: TRBV7-3; length: 12; CDR3: CASSFTFGELFF
J: TRBJ1-2; V: TRBV29-1; length: 15; CDR3: CSVEGDPTANYGYTF
J: TRBJ2-7; V: TRBV6-5; length: 14; CDR3: CASCTLQGSYEQYF
J: TRBJ2-1; V: TRBV29-1; length: 16; CDR3: CSSGAGGPHAHNEQFF
J: TRBJ1-6; V: TRBV7-2; length: 16; CDR3: CASTLDLRSYNSPLHF
J: TRBJ2-7; V: TRBV5-6; length: 14; CDR3: CASSLGGPSYEQYF
J: TRBJ2-1; V: TRBV10-2; length: 15; CDR3: CASSVASGRSNEQFF
J: TRBJ1-1; V: TRBV10-3; length: 14; CDR3: CAISESAGGTEAFF
J: TRBJ2-1; V: TRBV29-1; length: 12; CDR3: CSGRDVGGRQFF
J: TRBJ1-1; V: TRBV30; length: 12; CDR3: CAWRDDRGRAFF
J: TRBJ1-2; V: TRBV7-2; length: 12; CDR3: CASSLALNGYTF
J: TRBJ2-7; V: TRBV7-9; length: 12; CDR3: CASSSKSYEQYF
J: TRBJ2-1; V: TRBV7-9; length: 17; CDR3: CASRLTSGSHSYNEQFF
J: TRBJ2-6; V: TRBV6-1; length: 20; CDR3: CASSVSPKDSPRPGANVLTF
J: TRBJ2-5; V: TRBV2; length: 12; CDR3: CASRLGGETQYF
J: TRBJ1-1; V: TRBV11-2; length: 16; CDR3: CASSSDRTTSNTEAFF
J: TRBJ1-3; V: TRBV7-2; length: 16; CDR3: CASSLDWGLSGNTIYF
J: TRBJ1-5; V: TRBV18; length: 16; CDR3: CASSPAELSGNQPQHF